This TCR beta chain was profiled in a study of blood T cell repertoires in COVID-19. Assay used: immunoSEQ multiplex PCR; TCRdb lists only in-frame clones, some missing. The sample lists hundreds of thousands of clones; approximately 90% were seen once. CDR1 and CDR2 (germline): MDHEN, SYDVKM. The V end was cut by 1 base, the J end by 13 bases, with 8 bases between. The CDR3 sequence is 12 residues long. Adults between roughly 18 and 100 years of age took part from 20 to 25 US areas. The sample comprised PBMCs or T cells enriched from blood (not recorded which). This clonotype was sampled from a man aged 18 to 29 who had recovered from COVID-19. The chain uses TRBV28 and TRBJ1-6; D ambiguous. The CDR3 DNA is TGTGCCAGCAGTTTATTGGACTCGCCCCTCCACTTT. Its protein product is CASSLLDSPLHF.